Listed here are 30 T cell receptor beta chains from one sample, sequenced in a study of tumor-infiltrating lymphocytes in localized non-small cell lung cancer. Profiling relied on immunoSEQ multiplex PCR, and the TCRdb table lists in-frame clones only, not all of them. This sample carries roughly 16,000 clones, roughly 73% of them seen once, and the ten largest clones take roughly 4%. Specimen: lung tumor tissue. These receptor sequences come from a human donor with non-small cell lung cancer.

This chain connects TRBV7-8 to TRBJ2-3; 8 bases map to TRBD2. Germline V gives CDR1 SGHVS, CDR2 FQNEAQ. The CDR3 loop spans 16 amino acids. V was clipped by 5 bases and J by 6 bases; unmatched bases: 13. The CDR3 region is CASSLSGAGGRDTQYF. The DNA for the CDR3 is TGTGCCAGCAGCCTGTCGGGGGCGGGGGGAAGGGATACGCAGTATTTT.

The V and J genes are TRBV28 and TRBJ2-5, with D possibly being TRBD1 (5 bases). V was shortened by 2 bases and J by 4 bases, with 5 bases between the two germline ends. The CDR3 totals 12 residues. Germline CDR1 and CDR2: MDHEN and SYDVKM. The CDR3, as DNA: TGTGCCAGCAGTTTACAGGGAGAGACCCAGTACTTC. Translated: CASSLQGETQYF.

The chain couples TRBV10-2 to TRBJ1-1, with a weak D call TRBD1 (6 bases). Per the germline V gene, CDR1 is WSHSY and CDR2 is SAAADI. The CDR3 has 14 amino acids. Trimming shortened V by 4 bases and J by 6 bases, and 15 bases separated the two germline ends. In nucleotides, the CDR3 is TGCGCCAGCAGTGCCATTCTCAGGGGTCCTGAAGCTTTCTTT. It yields the protein CASSAILRGPEAFF.

The chain employs TRBV5-6 and TRBJ2-3; D unresolved. Germline V gives CDR1 SGHDT, CDR2 YYEEEE. The germline V and J ends were trimmed by 1 base and 6 bases, with 9 bases remaining between them. The CDR3 length is 13 residues. This CDR3 is CASSLLAADTQYF. As DNA, the CDR3 is TGTGCCAGCAGCTTGTTGGCCGCGGATACGCAGTATTTT.

The J gene is TRBJ2-2, the V gene TRBV5-6; maybe TRBD1 (5 bases). The CDR3 is 15 residues long. Trimming shortened V by 4 bases and J by 7 bases, and 17 bases separated the two germline ends. Germline V CDR1 and CDR2: SGHDT, YYEEEE. Here the CDR3 reads CASSRQLISIGELFF. The DNA for the CDR3 is TGTGCCAGCAGCAGACAGTTAATTTCGATCGGGGAGCTGTTTTTT. The entire variable domain, with the rest obtained from reference TRBV5-6 and TRBJ2-2, is as follows: DAGVTQSPTHLIKTRGQQVTLRCSPKSGHDTVSWYQQALGQGPQFIFQYYEEEERQRGNFPDRFSGHQFPNYSSELNVNALLLGDSALYLCASSRQLISIGELFFGEGSRLTVL.

This clone has a handful of counts. This rearrangement joins TRBV5-8 to TRBJ2-5; no definite D call. The CDR3 consists of 14 residues. In germline, CDR1 is SGHTS, CDR2 YDEGEE. V lost 1 base and J lost 2, with 9 bases in between. In DNA, the CDR3 is TGTGCCAGCAGCTTGTTTGGTAGACAAGAGACCCAGTACTTC. The encoded protein is CASSLFGRQETQYF.

The rearrangement links TRBV30 to TRBJ2-1; D not resolved. V lost 6 bases and J lost 4, with 13 bases in between. Per germline, CDR1 GTSNPN and CDR2 SVGIG (reference sequence). The CDR3 runs 13 residues. As DNA, the CDR3 is TGTGCCTGCTCCCCTTACGGTTACAATGAGCAGTTCTTC. Its protein product is CACSPYGYNEQFF.

This rearrangement joins TRBV27 to TRBJ1-2, with no clear D. Trimming pared 6 bases from V and 1 base from J, leaving 9 bases between. The CDR3 runs 13 residues. The V gene's germline CDR1 is MNHEY and CDR2 SMNVEV (reference sequence). The CDR3 here is CASRSNNNYGYTF. The CDR3 DNA is TGTGCCAGCAGAAGCAATAATAACTATGGCTACACCTTC.

This clone appeared a few times. The chain combines TRBV5-4 with TRBJ2-2; 10 nucleotides agree with TRBD2. CDR3 length: 15 residues. CDR1 is SGHNT and CDR2 is YYREEE in the germline V gene (reference sequence). The V and J ends lost 4 bases and 5 bases, in that order; junction bases with no gene match: 5. CDR3 bases: TGTGCCAGCAGCCCTGGGACTAGCGAGACCGGGGAGCTGTTTTTT. Its protein product is CASSPGTSETGELFF.

This sequence joins TRBV29-1 and TRBJ1-1; D may be TRBD1 (5 bases). The germline V gene has CDR1 SQVTM and CDR2 ANQGSEA. V lost 5 bases and J lost 4, with 11 bases in between. The CDR3 is 12 residues long. CDR3 sequence (DNA): TGCAGCGTTCTTCAGGGTTTCACTGAAGCTTTCTTT. Protein: CSVLQGFTEAFF.

V and J are TRBV7-9 and TRBJ2-7; either TRBD1 or TRBD2 may fit D (5 bases each). From germline, CDR1 is SEHNR and CDR2 FQNEAQ (reference sequence). The CDR3 covers 14 residues. Trimming removed 3 bases at V and 4 bases at J, with 13 bases between. CDR3 sequence: CASSLQGAFYEQYF. The CDR3 DNA is TGTGCCAGCAGCTTGCAGGGAGCTTTTTACGAGCAGTACTTC.

Only a few counts were recorded for this clone. J is TRBJ2-2 and V is TRBV7-9; D not resolved. Germline CDR1 SEHNR, CDR2 FQNEAQ (reference sequence). The CDR3 loop spans 17 amino acids. V was cut by 5 bases and J by 1 base, with 17 bases left in between. For the CDR3, the DNA is TGTGCCAGCAGCAAGGTGAAGGATTCAGGGAACACCGGGGAGCTGTTTTTT. Translation: CASSKVKDSGNTGELFF.

This sequence joins TRBV7-2 and TRBJ2-1, with TRBD2 identical over 13 bases. Germline-derived CDR1 and CDR2 are SGHTA and FQGNSA. The CDR3 is made up of 15 amino acids. Germline trimming cut 5 bases from V and 6 bases from J; bases unmatched to any gene: 4. CDR3 residues: CASSPTSGRGNEQFF. The CDR3 DNA reads as TGTGCCAGCAGCCCCACTAGCGGGAGGGGCAATGAGCAGTTCTTC.

This rearrangement joins TRBV9 to TRBJ2-1, with unresolved D. Germline V gives CDR1 SGDLS, CDR2 YYNGEE. Trimming pared 1 base from V and 2 bases from J, leaving 4 bases between. The CDR3 totals 13 residues. CDR3 amino acids: CASSVTTYNEQFF. In DNA, the CDR3 is TGTGCCAGCAGCGTAACTACCTACAATGAGCAGTTCTTC.

In this sample, this clone turned up a few times. The genes are TRBV6-1 and TRBJ1-1; 7 bases agree with TRBD1. This CDR3 spans 15 amino acids. Germline-derived CDR1 and CDR2 are MNHNS and SASEGT. After removal of 11 bases from V and 0 bases from J, the junction contained 12 bases not matched to a gene. The CDR3 coding sequence is TGTGCCTCAATCAGGGGGGAGGGGTTGAACACTGAAGCTTTCTTT. Its translation: CASIRGEGLNTEAFF.

The rearrangement links TRBV30 to TRBJ2-5; D may be TRBD2 (7 bases). Germline V gene sequence: CDR1 GTSNPN, CDR2 SVGIG (reference sequence). This CDR3 spans 16 amino acids. V was clipped by 0 bases and J by 3 bases, with 17 bases between them. The DNA for the CDR3 is TGTGCCTGGAGTGTAGGAGTGGGGGCGGGGGAAGAGACCCAGTACTTC. Translation gives CAWSVGVGAGEETQYF.

Only one count was recorded for this clone. The chain's CDR3 is CASSHGQGPTNEKLFF. The CDR3 bases are TGCGCCAGCAGCCATGGACAGGGCCCAACTAATGAAAAACTGTTTTTT. The chain has TRBV4-1 and TRBJ1-4, with 8 bases matching TRBD1. Germline V CDR1 and CDR2: MGHRA, YSYEKL. Germline trimming cut 3 bases from V and 0 bases from J; bases unmatched to any gene: 3. The CDR3 loop spans 16 amino acids.

This clone turned up a few times. The chain joins TRBV2 to TRBJ2-5; no clear D gene. The CDR3 totals 11 residues. V was pared by 7 bases and J by 6 bases, with 9 bases between. Germline V gene sequence: CDR1 SNHLY, CDR2 FYNNEI. CDR3 nucleotide sequence: TGTGCCAGCACCAACCGACAGACCCAGTACTTC. Translated: CASTNRQTQYF.

This clone was counted a few times. This chain uses TRBV28 with TRBJ2-1, with unresolved D. From germline, CDR1 is MDHEN and CDR2 SYDVKM. This CDR3 comprises 11 residues. Trimming pared 5 bases from V and 10 bases from J, leaving 9 bases between. The DNA for the CDR3 is TGTGCCAGCAGTACGCCTGCGGAGCAGTTCTTC. It translates to CASSTPAEQFF.

This sequence joins TRBV29-1 and TRBJ2-4; D possibly corresponds to TRBD1 (6 bases). Germline lookup yields CDR1 SQVTM and CDR2 ANQGSEA. V was clipped by 7 bases and J by 1 base, with 8 bases between them. The length of the CDR3 is 12 residues. CDR3 protein: CSGTGAKNIQYF. The CDR3 DNA is TGCAGCGGAACAGGGGCCAAAAACATTCAGTACTTC.

The chain has TRBV10-1 and TRBJ2-7; 11 bases align to TRBD1. In germline, CDR1 is WNHNN, CDR2 SYGVQD (reference sequence). The CDR3 loop spans 15 amino acids. V trimming: 4 bases; J trimming: 5 bases; junction bases outside the gene matches: 7. The CDR3 loop is CASSARTGGLDEQYF. The CDR3, as DNA: TGCGCCAGCAGTGCCCGGACAGGGGGCTTAGACGAGCAGTACTTC.

The genes are TRBV5-1 and TRBJ1-4; the D is unclear. CDR1 and CDR2 from the germline V gene are SGHRS and YFSETQ. Trimming removed 0 bases at V and 2 bases at J, with 14 bases between. The CDR3 loop spans 17 amino acids. The CDR3 DNA follows: TGCGCCAGCAGCTTGGACCCCTTAACCTACACTAATGAAAAACTGTTTTTT. The encoded protein is CASSLDPLTYTNEKLFF.

V gene TRBV2 combines with J gene TRBJ1-1, with D possibly matching TRBD1 (5 bases). Per germline, CDR1 SNHLY and CDR2 FYNNEI. CDR3 size: 14 residues. The V gene lost 3 bases and the J gene lost 4 bases, with 12 bases spanning the gap. The CDR3 nucleotides are TGTGCCAGCAGTGAGGAGGGGACGGGCACTGAAGCTTTCTTT. It specifies CASSEEGTGTEAFF.

The chain combines TRBV14 with TRBJ1-4; TRBD1 matches 8 bases. V was pared by 4 bases and J by 7 bases, with 2 bases of the junction left unmatched. CDR3 length: 13 residues. From germline, CDR1 is SGHDN and CDR2 FVKESK. CDR3 region: CASSRQGPEKLFF. CDR3 in DNA: TGTGCCAGCAGCCGACAGGGGCCTGAAAAACTGTTTTTT.

The chain links TRBV10-2 to TRBJ2-7, with 9 bases matching TRBD1. CDR1 WSHSY and CDR2 SAAADI come from the germline V gene. V was pared by 5 bases and J by 3 bases, with 8 bases of the junction left unmatched. The CDR3 consists of 15 residues. The CDR3 loop is CASSSLPGQGYEQYF. CDR3 bases: TGCGCCAGCAGTTCTCTTCCGGGACAGGGCTACGAGCAGTACTTC.

V is TRBV2 and J is TRBJ2-4; 10 bases map to TRBD1. CDR1 SNHLY and CDR2 FYNNEI come from the germline V gene. The length of the CDR3 is 16 residues. V lost 4 bases, J lost 0 bases, and 3 bases stayed unmatched. This chain's CDR3 is CASSGGDRGAKNIQYF. The CDR3 DNA is TGTGCCAGCAGTGGAGGGGACAGGGGAGCCAAAAACATTCAGTACTTC.

The rearrangement links TRBV30 to TRBJ2-2; D is ambiguous. The CDR3 length is 15 residues. V was clipped by 5 bases and J by 5 bases, with 18 bases between them. Germline loops: CDR1 GTSNPN, CDR2 SVGIG (reference sequence). CDR3 bases: TGTGCCTGGGCGTGGGGTTGGAGCTTAACCGGGGAGCTGTTTTTT. Translated, it gives CAWAWGWSLTGELFF.

The rearrangement links TRBV7-6 to TRBJ2-5; possibly TRBD1 for D (7 bases). The germline V and J ends were trimmed by 4 bases and 0 bases, with 12 bases remaining between them. The germline gives CDR1 SGHVS, CDR2 FNYEAQ. This CDR3 has 15 amino acids. CDR3 DNA sequence: TGTGCCAGCAGCTACACAGGGGACTACCAAGAGACCCAGTACTTC. Amino acid sequence: CASSYTGDYQETQYF.

The chain employs TRBV10-3 and TRBJ2-3, with a tentative D call TRBD1 (6 bases). V lost 4 bases and J lost 8, with 19 bases in between. CDR1 and CDR2 from the germline V gene are ENHRY and SYGVKD. The CDR3 has 15 residues. The CDR3 DNA is TGTGCCATCAGTGGTGGCAGGGGCCTACAGGTTACGCAGTATTTT. This encodes CAISGGRGLQVTQYF.

The J gene is TRBJ2-1, the V gene TRBV5-4; 11 nucleotides agree with TRBD2. Looked up from germline, CDR1 is SGHNT and CDR2 is YYREEE (reference sequence). The CDR3 extends over 18 amino acids. Losses at the gene ends were 3 bases for V and 4 bases for J; bases not matched to a gene: 12. CDR3 coding DNA: TGTGCCAGCAGCTCCCTGGGAGGCCTAGCGGGAGGATACAATGAGCAGTTCTTC. Translating it yields CASSSLGGLAGGYNEQFF.